This T cell receptor beta chain is from a study of Ad26.COV2.S vaccination and SARS-CoV-2 variants. Findings of the study overall: Placebo recipients had lower spike-specific TCR breadth than vaccine recipients.

A single count supports this clone. Its antigen remains unknown. Assay: immunoSEQ multiplex PCR; the TCRdb copy retains only in-frame clones and omits some. This sample has hundreds of thousands of clones, with 88% found just once. The CDR3 runs 14 residues. The V end lost 2 bases, the J end lost 1 base, and 6 bases lay between the germline ends. Germline-derived CDR1 and CDR2 are SGHNT and YYREEE (reference sequence). The treatment is: around 19 received Ad26.COV2.S at low or high dose, single or two shots; about 5 received placebo; per-sample allocation not given. Samples came from day 63 after the first vaccine or placebo injection.

The gene calls are TRBV5-4 and TRBJ2-2; a weak D match, TRBD1 (5 bases). This sequence originates from a person aged 18 to 65 who received the Ad26.COV2.S COVID-19 vaccine or a placebo. This specimen consisted of peripheral blood, obtained in a trial of Ad26.COV2.S vaccine versus placebo. DNA for the CDR3: TGTGCCAGCAGCTTCAGGGTGAACACCGGGGAGCTGTTTTTT. It is translated as CASSFRVNTGELFF.